This T cell receptor beta chain was retrieved from a study of blood T cell repertoires in COVID-19. In the original processing: By means of reference gene primer amplification, nucleated cell counts were estimated. Sequencing used immunoSEQ multiplex PCR; TCRdb keeps in-frame clones, though not all of them. The V and J calls and clone size were taken over from that table, and D and trimming were inferred from the DNA. The data contain roughly 68,000 clones, about nine tenths of them singletons. Regarding this clone: Other DNA sequences from this sample encode an identical CDR3 as well.

CDR3 length: 15 amino acids. Germline V gene data show CDR1 as SGHTS and CDR2 as YDEGEE. With 0 bases removed from V and 6 bases from J, the gap between germline ends came to 13 bases. The J gene is TRBJ2-1, the V gene TRBV5-8, with a possible D match to TRBD2 (6 bases). The sequence derives from a woman aged 70-85 years with acute or convalescent COVID-19. Sequenced material: peripheral blood. This chain's CDR3 is CASSLGLAKSNEQFF. DNA of the CDR3: TGTGCCAGCAGCTTGGGTCTAGCGAAAAGCAATGAGCAGTTCTTC.